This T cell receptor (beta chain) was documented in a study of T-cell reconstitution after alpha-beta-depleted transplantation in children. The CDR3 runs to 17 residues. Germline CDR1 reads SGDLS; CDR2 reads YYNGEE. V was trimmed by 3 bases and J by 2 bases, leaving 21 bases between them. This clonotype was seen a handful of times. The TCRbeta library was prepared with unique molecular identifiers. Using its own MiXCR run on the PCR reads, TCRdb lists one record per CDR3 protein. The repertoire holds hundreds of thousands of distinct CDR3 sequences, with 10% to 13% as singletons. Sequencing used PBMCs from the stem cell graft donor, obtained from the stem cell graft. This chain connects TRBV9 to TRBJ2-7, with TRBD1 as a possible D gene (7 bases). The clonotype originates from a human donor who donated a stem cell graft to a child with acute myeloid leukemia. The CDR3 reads CASSERGGGTATYEQYF. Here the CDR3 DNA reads TGTGCCAGCAGCGAGAGGGGAGGTGGGACAGCCACCTACGAGCAGTACTTC.